This T cell receptor beta chain was documented in a study of cytomegalovirus exposure and HLA in healthy donors. The wider study: Out of several hundred genotyped donors, roughly 83% belonged to the Caucasian-associated ancestry cluster. Study conclusions and caveats: A classifier reportedly called cytomegalovirus status with high sensitivity and specificity.

The CDR3 has 14 amino acids. The V end lost 5 bases, the J end lost 2 bases, and 9 bases lay between the germline ends. Germline CDR1 SGHTA, CDR2 FQGNSA. Turning to this clone: What it binds is unknown.

The PCR was carried out with 60 Vbeta primers and 13 Jbeta primers. Sequencing used immunoSEQ multiplex PCR; TCRdb keeps in-frame clones, though not all of them. The sample lists about 140,000 clones, approximately 77% seen once, with nearly 5% in the top ten. This TCR derives from a woman aged 45-65 years in good health and CMV-seronegative. The rearrangement uses TRBV7-2 and TRBJ2-2; perhaps TRBD1 as D (5 bases). The source material was PBMCs. CDR3 in DNA: TGTGCCAGCAGCATGGACACAAACACCGGGGAGCTGTTTTTT. It specifies CASSMDTNTGELFF.